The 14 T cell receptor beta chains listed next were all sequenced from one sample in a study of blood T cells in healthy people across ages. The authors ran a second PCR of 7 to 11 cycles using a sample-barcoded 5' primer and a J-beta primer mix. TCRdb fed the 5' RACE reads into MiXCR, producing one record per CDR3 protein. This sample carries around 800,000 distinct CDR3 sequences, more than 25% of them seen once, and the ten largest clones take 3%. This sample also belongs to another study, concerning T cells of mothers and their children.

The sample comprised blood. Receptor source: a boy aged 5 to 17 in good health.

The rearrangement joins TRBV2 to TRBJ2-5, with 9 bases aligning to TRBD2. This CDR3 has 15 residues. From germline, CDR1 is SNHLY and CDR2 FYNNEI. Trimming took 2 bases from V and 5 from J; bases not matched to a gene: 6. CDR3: CASSESLAGRETQYF. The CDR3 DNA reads TGTGCCAGCAGTGAAAGCCTAGCGGGACGGGAGACCCAGTACTTC.

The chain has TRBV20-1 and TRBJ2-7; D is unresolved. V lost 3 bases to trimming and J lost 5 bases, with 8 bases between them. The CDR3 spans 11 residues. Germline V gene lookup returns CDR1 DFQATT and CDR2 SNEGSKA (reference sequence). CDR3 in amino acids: CSARRLNEQYF. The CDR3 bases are TGCAGTGCTAGGAGGTTGAACGAGCAGTACTTC.

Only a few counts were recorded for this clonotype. For the CDR3, the DNA is TGTGCCAGCAGCTTATCTCCGGGTGATGGACTTGAAGCTTTCTTT. It translates to CASSLSPGDGLEAFF. The V gene is TRBV11-2, the J gene TRBJ1-1; no clear D gene. The CDR3 is made up of 15 amino acids. V lost 2 bases to trimming and J lost 7 bases, with 17 bases between them. Germline lookup yields CDR1 SGHAT and CDR2 FQNNGV.

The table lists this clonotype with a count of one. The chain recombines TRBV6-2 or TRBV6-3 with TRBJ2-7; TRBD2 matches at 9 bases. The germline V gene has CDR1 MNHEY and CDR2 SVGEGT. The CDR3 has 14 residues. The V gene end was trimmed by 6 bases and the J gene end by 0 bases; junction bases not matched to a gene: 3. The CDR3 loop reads CASRKAGGSYEQYF. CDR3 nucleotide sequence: TGTGCCAGCAGGAAAGCGGGAGGCTCCTACGAGCAGTACTTC.

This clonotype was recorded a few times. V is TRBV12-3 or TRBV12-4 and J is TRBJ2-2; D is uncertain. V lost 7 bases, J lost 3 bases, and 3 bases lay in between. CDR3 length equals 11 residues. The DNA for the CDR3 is TGTGCCAGCACCCACACCGGGGAGCTGTTTTTT. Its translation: CASTHTGELFF.

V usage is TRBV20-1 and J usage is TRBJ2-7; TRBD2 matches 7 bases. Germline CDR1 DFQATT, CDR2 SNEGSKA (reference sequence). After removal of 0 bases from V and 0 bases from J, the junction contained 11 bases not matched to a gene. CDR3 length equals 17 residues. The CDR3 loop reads CSARDPASGFSSYEQYF. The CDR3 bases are TGCAGTGCTAGAGATCCGGCTAGCGGATTTAGCTCCTACGAGCAGTACTTC.

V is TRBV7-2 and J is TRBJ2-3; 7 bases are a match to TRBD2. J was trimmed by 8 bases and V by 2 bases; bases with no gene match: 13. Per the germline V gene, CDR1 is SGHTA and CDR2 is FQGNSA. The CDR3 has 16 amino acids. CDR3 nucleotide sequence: TGTGCCAGCAGCTTATCTCTAGCGGTCGCGCGGGGTACGCAGTATTTT. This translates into CASSLSLAVARGTQYF. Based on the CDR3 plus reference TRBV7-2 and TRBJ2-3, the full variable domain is GAGVSQSPSNKVTEKGKDVELRCDPISGHTALYWYRQSLGQGLEFLIYFQGNSAPDKSGLPSDRFSAERTGGSVSTLTIQRTQQEDSAVYLCASSLSLAVARGTQYFGPGTRLTVL.

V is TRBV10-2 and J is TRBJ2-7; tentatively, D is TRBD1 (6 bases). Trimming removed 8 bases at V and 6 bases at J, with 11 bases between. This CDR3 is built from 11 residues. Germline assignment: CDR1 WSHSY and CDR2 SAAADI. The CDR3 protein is CASGGWSEQYF. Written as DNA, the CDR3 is TGCGCCAGCGGGGGCTGGAGCGAGCAGTACTTC.

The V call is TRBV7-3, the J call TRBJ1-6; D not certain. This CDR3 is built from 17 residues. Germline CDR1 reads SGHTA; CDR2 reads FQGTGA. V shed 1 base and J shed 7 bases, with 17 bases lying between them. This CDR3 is CASSLMGPTTQNSPLHF. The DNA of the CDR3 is TGTGCCAGCAGCTTAATGGGTCCCACAACCCAAAATTCACCCCTCCACTTT.

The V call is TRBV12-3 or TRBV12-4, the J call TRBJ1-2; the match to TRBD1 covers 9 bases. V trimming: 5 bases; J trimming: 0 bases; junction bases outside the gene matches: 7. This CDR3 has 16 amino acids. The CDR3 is CASSLGTGRPNYGYTF. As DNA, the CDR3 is TGTGCCAGCAGTCTCGGGACAGGGAGGCCTAACTATGGCTACACCTTC.

The CDR3 DNA is TGCAGTGCCACTTCCACTCGCACAGATACGCAGTATTTT. Amino acids: CSATSTRTDTQYF. The chain links TRBV20-1 to TRBJ2-3; D unclear. Trimming cost V 6 bases and J 1 base, with 11 bases left between them. The CDR3 is 13 residues long. Germline CDR1 is DFQATT and CDR2 is SNEGSKA (reference sequence).

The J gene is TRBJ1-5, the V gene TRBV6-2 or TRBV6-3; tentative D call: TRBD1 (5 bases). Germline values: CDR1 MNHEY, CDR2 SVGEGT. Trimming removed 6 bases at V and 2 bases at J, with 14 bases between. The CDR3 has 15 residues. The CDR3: CASSPTEGGNQPQHF. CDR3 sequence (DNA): TGTGCCAGCAGCCCGACAGAAGGAGGCAATCAGCCCCAGCATTTT.

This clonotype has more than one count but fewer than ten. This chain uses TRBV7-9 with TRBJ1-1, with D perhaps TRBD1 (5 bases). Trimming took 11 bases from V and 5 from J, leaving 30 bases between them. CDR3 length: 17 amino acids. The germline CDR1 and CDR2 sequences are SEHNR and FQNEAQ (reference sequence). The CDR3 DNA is TGTGCCGCCAAAGCACCGGACAAGGGGCCGAGGTTGACTGAAGCTTTCTTT. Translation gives CAAKAPDKGPRLTEAFF.

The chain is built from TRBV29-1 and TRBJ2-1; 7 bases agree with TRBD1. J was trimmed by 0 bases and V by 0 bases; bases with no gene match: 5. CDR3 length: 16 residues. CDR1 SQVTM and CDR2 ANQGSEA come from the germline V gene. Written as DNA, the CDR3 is TGCAGCGTTGAAGATTTGAGACAGGGCTCCTACAATGAGCAGTTCTTC. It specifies CSVEDLRQGSYNEQFF.